This TCR beta chain was identified in a study of T cell responses to AZD1222 COVID-19 vaccine. The study, taken as a whole, reports: Targeting of unmutated variant regions was reportedly seen in nearly half of spike-specific TCRs.

Assay: immunoSEQ multiplex PCR; the TCRdb copy retains only in-frame clones and omits some. The sample includes 200,000 to 250,000 clones, approximately 94% seen only once; the top ten take about 1%. Note on this clone: Its antigen is still unknown.

This TCR came from an adult in good health. The sequences come from peripheral blood, collected on day 0 of MenACWY control vaccination.

Here the CDR3 DNA reads TGCGCCAGCAGCCCCGACGGGGACAGGGCTTGGAATGAGCAGTTCTTC. Its translation: CASSPDGDRAWNEQFF. The rearrangement joins TRBV5-1 to TRBJ2-1, with 9 bases identical to TRBD1. Losses at the gene ends were 4 bases for V and 7 bases for J; bases not matched to a gene: 12. Germline V gene sequence: CDR1 SGHRS, CDR2 YFSETQ. There are 16 residues in the CDR3.